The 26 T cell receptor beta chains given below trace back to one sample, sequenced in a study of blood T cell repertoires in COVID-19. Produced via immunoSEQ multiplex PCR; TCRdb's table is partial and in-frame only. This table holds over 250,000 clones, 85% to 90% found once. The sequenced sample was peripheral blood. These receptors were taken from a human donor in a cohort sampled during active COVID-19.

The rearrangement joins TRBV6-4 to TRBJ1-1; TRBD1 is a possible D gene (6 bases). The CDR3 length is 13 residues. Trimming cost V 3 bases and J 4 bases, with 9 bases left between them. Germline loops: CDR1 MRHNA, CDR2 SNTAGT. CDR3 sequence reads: CASSETGSTEAFF. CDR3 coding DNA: TGTGCCAGCAGTGAAACAGGGAGCACTGAAGCTTTCTTT.

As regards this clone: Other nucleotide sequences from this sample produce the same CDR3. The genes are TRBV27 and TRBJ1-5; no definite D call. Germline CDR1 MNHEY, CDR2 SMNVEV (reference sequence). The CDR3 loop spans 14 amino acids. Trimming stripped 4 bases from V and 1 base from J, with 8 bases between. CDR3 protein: CASSWAGSNQPQHF. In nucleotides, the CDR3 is TGTGCCAGCAGTTGGGCGGGAAGCAATCAGCCCCAGCATTTT.

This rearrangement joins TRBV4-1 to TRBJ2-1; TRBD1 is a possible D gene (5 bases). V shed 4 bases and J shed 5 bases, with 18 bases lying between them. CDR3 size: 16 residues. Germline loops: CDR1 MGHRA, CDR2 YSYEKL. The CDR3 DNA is TGCGCCAGCAGCCCCACGGGCAGGGATCCGAACAATGAGCAGTTCTTC. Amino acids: CASSPTGRDPNNEQFF.

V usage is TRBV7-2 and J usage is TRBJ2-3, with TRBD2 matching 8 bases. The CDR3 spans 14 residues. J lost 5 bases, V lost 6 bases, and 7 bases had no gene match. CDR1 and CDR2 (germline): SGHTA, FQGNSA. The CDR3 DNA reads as TGTGCCAGCAGGGCGGGGCTAGCGGGAGATACGCAGTATTTT. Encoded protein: CASRAGLAGDTQYF.

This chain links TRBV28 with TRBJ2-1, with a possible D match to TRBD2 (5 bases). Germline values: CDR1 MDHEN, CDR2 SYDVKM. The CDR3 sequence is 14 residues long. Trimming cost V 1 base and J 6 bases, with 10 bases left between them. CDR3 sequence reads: CASSLSVGANEQFF. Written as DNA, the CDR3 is TGTGCCAGCAGTTTATCGGTGGGAGCCAATGAGCAGTTCTTC.

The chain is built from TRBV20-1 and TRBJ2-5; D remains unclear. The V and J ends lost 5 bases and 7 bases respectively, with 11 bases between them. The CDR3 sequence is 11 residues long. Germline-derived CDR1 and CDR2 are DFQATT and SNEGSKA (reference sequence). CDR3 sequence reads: CSAVSSLTQYF. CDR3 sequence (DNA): TGCAGTGCTGTTAGCAGTCTGACCCAGTACTTC.

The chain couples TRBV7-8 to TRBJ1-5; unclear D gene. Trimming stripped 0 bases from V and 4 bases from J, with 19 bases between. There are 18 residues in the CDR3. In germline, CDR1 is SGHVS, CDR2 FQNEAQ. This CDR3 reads CASSLALGTGGGNQPQHF. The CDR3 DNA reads TGTGCCAGCAGCTTAGCGTTGGGCACCGGAGGTGGGAATCAGCCCCAGCATTTT.

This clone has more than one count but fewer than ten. CDR3 in DNA: TGTGCCAGCAAAACCAGGGGAACCGCATATAGCAATCAGCCCCAGCATTTT. Its protein is CASKTRGTAYSNQPQHF. The rearrangement links TRBV21-1 to TRBJ1-5; TRBD1, the D gene given by the table, was not confirmed from the DNA. TRBV21-1 is a pseudogene locus. There are 17 residues in the CDR3.

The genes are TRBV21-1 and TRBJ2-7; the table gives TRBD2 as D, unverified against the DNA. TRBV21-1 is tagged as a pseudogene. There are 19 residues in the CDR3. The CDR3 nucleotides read TGTGCCAGCAGCAAATTTGGGACACGCCAGCGGGAGGCCACCTACGAGCAGTACTTC. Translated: CASSKFGTRQREATYEQYF.

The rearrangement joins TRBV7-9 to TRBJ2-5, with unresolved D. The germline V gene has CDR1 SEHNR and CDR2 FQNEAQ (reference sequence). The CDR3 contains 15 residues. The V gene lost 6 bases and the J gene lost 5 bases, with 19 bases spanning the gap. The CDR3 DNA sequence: TGTGCCAGCAGTCATCTTTCCAGTTTCGGGGAGACCCAGTACTTC. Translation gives CASSHLSSFGETQYF. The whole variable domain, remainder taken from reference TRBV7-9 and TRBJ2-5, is DTGVSQNPRHKITKRGQNVTFRCDPISEHNRLYWYRQTLGQGPEFLTYFQNEAQLEKSRLLSDRFSAERPKGSFSTLEIQRTEQGDSAMYLCASSHLSSFGETQYFGPGTRLLVL.

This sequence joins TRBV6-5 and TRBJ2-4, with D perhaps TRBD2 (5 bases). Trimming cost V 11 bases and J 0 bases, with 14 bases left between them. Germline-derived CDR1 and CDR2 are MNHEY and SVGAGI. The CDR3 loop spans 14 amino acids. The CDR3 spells CAEWGAQAKNIQYF. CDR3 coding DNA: TGTGCCGAATGGGGAGCGCAAGCCAAAAACATTCAGTACTTC.

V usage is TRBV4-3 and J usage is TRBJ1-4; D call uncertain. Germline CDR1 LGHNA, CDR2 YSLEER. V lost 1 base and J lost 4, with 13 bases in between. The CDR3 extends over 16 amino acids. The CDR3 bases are TGCGCCAGCAGCCAAGCGCCCGGGGAGTATAATGAAAAACTGTTTTTT. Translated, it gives CASSQAPGEYNEKLFF.

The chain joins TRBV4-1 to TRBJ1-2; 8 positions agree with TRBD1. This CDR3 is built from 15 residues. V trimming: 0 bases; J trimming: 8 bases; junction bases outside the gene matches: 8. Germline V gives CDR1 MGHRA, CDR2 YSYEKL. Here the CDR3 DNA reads TGCGCCAGCAGCCAAGATCGGACAGGGCTTTACGGCTACACCTTC. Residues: CASSQDRTGLYGYTF.

CDR3 in DNA: TGTGCCACGACAGATAGCGGGAGCGGGTACGAGCAGTACTTC. Encoded protein: CATTDSGSGYEQYF. The chain combines TRBV19 with TRBJ2-7, with 9 bases matching TRBD2. The CDR3 has 14 residues. The germline V gene encodes CDR1 LNHDA and CDR2 SQIVND (reference sequence). The V gene end was trimmed by 10 bases and the J gene end by 4 bases; junction bases not matched to a gene: 11.

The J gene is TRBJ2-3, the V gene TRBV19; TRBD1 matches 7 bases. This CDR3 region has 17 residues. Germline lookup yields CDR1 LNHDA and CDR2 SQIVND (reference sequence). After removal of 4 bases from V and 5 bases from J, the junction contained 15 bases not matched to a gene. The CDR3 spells CASSNEGGRGPRDTQYF. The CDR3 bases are TGTGCCAGTAGTAACGAGGGTGGTAGGGGGCCGAGAGATACGCAGTATTTT.

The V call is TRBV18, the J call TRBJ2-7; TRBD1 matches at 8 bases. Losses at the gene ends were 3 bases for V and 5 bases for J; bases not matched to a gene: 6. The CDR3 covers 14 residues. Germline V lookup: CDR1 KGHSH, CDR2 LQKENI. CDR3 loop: CASSPTGVNDEQYF. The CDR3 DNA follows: TGTGCCAGCTCACCGACAGGGGTTAACGACGAGCAGTACTTC.

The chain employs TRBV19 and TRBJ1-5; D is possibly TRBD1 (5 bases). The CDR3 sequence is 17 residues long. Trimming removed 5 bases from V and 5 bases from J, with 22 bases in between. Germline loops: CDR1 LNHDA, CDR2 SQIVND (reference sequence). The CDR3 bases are TGTGCCAGTAGTCCTTGGGGCCAGGGTCTTAAAGATCAGCCCCAGCATTTT. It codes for CASSPWGQGLKDQPQHF.

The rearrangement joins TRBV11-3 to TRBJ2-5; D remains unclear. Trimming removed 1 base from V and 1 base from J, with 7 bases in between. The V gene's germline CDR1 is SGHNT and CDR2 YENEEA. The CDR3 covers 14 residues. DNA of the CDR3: TGTGCCAGCAGCTTAGGTGGCAGCCAAGAGACCCAGTACTTC. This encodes CASSLGGSQETQYF. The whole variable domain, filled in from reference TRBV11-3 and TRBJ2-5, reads EAGVVQSPRYKIIEKKQPVAFWCNPISGHNTLYWYLQNLGQGPELLIRYENEEAVDDSQLPKDRFSAERLKGVDSTLKIQPAELGDSAVYLCASSLGGSQETQYFGPGTRLLVL.

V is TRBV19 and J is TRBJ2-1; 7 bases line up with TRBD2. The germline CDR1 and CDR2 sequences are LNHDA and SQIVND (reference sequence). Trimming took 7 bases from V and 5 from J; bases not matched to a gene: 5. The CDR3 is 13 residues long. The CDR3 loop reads CASKASGNNEQFF. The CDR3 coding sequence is TGTGCCAGTAAAGCTAGCGGTAACAATGAGCAGTTCTTC.

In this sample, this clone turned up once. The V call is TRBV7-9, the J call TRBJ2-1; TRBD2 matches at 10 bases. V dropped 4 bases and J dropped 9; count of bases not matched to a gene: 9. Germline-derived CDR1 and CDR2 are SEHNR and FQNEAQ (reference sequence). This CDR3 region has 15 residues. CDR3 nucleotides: TGTGCCAGCAGCTATCCGGGACTAGCGTTCGGTGAGCAGTTCTTC. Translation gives CASSYPGLAFGEQFF.

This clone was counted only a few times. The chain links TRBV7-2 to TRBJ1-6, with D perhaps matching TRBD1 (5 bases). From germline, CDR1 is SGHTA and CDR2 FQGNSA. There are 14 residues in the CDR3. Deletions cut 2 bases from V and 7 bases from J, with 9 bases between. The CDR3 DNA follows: TGTGCCAGCAGCTTACGACAGAGCAATTCACCCCTCCACTTT. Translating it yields CASSLRQSNSPLHF.

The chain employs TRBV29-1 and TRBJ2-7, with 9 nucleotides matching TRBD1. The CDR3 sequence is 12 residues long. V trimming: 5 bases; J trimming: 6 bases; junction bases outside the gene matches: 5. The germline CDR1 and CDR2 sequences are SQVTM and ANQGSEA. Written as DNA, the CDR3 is TGCAGCGTTCTGGGACAGGGCGTCGAGCAGTACTTC. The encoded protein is CSVLGQGVEQYF.

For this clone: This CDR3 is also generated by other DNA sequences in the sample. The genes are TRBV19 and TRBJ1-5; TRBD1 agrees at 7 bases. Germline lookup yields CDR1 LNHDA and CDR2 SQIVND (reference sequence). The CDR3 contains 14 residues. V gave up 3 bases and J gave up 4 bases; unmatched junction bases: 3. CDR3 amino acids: CASSMAGGNQPQHF. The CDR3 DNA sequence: TGTGCCAGTAGTATGGCAGGGGGGAATCAGCCCCAGCATTTT.

CDR3: CASSDIQGSGEKLFF. The CDR3 nucleotides read TGTGCCAGCAGTGATATACAGGGGTCTGGTGAAAAACTGTTTTTT. The rearrangement joins TRBV2 to TRBJ1-4; 7 nucleotides align to TRBD1. The germline V gene encodes CDR1 SNHLY and CDR2 FYNNEI. J lost 7 bases, V lost 3 bases, and 8 bases had no gene match. This CDR3 contains 15 residues.

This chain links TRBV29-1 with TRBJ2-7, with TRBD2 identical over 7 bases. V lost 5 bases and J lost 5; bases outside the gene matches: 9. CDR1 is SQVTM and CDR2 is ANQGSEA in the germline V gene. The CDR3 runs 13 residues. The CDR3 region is CSVSVGGPNEQYF. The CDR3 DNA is TGCAGCGTTTCTGTGGGAGGGCCGAACGAGCAGTACTTC.

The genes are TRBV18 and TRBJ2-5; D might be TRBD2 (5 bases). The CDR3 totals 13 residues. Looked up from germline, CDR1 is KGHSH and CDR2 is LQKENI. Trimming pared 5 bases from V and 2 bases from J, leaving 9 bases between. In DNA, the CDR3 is TGTGCCAGCTCAGCCGGGAATCAAGAGACCCAGTACTTC. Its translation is CASSAGNQETQYF.